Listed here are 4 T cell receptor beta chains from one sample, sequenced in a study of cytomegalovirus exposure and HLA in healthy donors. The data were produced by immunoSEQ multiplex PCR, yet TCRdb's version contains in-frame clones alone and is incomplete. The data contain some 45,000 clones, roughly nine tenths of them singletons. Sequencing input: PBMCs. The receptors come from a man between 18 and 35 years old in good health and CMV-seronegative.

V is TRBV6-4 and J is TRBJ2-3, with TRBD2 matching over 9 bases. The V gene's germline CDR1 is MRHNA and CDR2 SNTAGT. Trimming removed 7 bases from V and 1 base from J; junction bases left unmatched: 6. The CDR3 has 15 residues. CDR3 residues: CASTPSSGGTDTQYF. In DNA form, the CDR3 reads TGTGCCAGCACCCCGTCTAGCGGGGGCACAGATACGCAGTATTTT.

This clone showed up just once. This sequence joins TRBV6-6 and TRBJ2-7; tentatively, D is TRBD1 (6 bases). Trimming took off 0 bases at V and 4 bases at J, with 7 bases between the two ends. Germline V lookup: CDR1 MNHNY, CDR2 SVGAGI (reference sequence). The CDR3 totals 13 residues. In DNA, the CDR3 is TGTGCCAGCAGTTACTCGGGGGCTTACGAGCAGTACTTC. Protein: CASSYSGAYEQYF.

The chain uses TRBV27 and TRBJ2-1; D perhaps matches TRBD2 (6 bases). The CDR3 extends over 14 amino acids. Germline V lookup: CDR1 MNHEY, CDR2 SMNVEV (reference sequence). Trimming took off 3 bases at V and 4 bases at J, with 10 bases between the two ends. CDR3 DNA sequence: TGTGCCAGCAGTTTGTGGGGGGAGTACAATGAGCAGTTCTTC. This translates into CASSLWGEYNEQFF.

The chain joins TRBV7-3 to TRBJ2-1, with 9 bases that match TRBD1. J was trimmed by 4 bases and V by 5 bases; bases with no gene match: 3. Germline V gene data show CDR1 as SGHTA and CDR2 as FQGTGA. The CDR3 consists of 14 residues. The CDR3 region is CASSLGTGYNEQFF. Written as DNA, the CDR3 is TGTGCCAGCAGCCTCGGGACAGGGTACAATGAGCAGTTCTTC.